This T cell receptor (beta chain) was sequenced for a study of blood T cell repertoires in COVID-19. Whole-study context: Sites in the United States, Italy and Spain provided acute and convalescent COVID-19 samples. T cells, B-cell-depleted T cells, or PBMCs provided the cDNA or gDNA that served as material.

The V gene's germline CDR1 is LNHNV and CDR2 YYDKDF (reference sequence). The CDR3 totals 19 residues. V was shortened by 0 bases and J by 0 bases, with 19 bases between the two germline ends. Study processing details: Reference gene primer amplification gave estimated nucleated cell counts. Some clones are missing from TCRdb's copy, which holds only in-frame ones; the method was immunoSEQ multiplex PCR. The V and J calls and clone size are taken from that table; D and trimming were inferred from the DNA. The table includes some 530,000 clones, approximately 85% detected once. Only one count was recorded for this clone.

The gene calls are TRBV15 and TRBJ2-3; D might be TRBD2 (5 bases). This TCR was sampled from a human donor in a cohort sampled during active COVID-19. Sequences were obtained from peripheral blood. CDR3 loop: CATSRDPPDYELSTDTQYF. DNA of the CDR3: TGTGCCACCAGCAGAGATCCCCCTGACTACGAACTAAGCACAGATACGCAGTATTTT.